This T cell receptor (beta chain) was recorded in a study of blood T cell repertoires in COVID-19. Overall study: The United States, Italy and Spain provided the acute and convalescent COVID-19 samples. The cDNA or gDNA used as material had been derived from T cells, B-cell-depleted T cells, or PBMCs.

In the authors' workflow: The assay estimated nucleated cells by amplifying reference gene primers. The assay was immunoSEQ multiplex PCR, and TCRdb's table has in-frame clones only and misses some. The DNA gave D and trimming, while V, J and clone size come from that table. Among 200,000 to 250,000 clones listed, about 87% were seen once. V lost 2 bases, J lost 1 base, and 3 bases stayed unmatched. The CDR3 is made up of 14 amino acids. Germline V CDR1 and CDR2: SQVTM, ANQGSEA. Seattle patients were enrolled during active infection and followed longitudinally. Sequencing was performed on peripheral blood. This receptor was obtained from a man aged 25 to 45 with COVID-19, enrolled during active disease. V is TRBV29-1 and J is TRBJ2-7, with 9 bases aligning to TRBD2. CDR3 DNA: TGCAGCGTTGAATCGACTAGCGGATCCTACGAGCAGTACTTC. Encoded protein: CSVESTSGSYEQYF.